Presented here are 11 T cell receptor beta chains from one specimen sequenced in a study of vaccination effects on CD4 cells after COVID-19. Their target antigens are unknown. ViraFEST used viral peptide pools to expand antigen-specific CD4+ T cells before sequencing. Once cultured for roughly nine days, the cells underwent separation to obtain CD4+ T cells. The infection with SARS-CoV-2 (confirmed by PCR) occurred in this person between March and December 2020. Using immunoSEQ multiplex PCR, the repertoire was profiled, and TCRdb retains in-frame clones only, with some absent. The sample includes approximately 70,000 clones, more than 65% of them seen just once. Sequenced here: CD4+ T cells from PBMCs cultured with HIV peptides, sampled before COVID-19 vaccination. Subset indicated: HIV-1 Nef peptide pool negative control/reference culture. All receptors derive from a human donor who had a prior SARS-CoV-2 infection.

This rearrangement joins TRBV11-2 to TRBJ2-7; TRBD1 matches 9 bases. The V segment lost 7 bases and the J segment 5 bases; nucleotides outside the gene matches: 6. Germline CDR1 SGHAT, CDR2 FQNNGV. The CDR3 runs to 13 residues. CDR3 region: CASTWTGEDEQYF. CDR3 coding DNA: TGTGCCAGCACCTGGACAGGGGAGGACGAGCAGTACTTC.

This clone was recorded a few times. CDR3 residues: CASSLVQGGKAFF. CDR3 DNA: TGTGCCAGCAGCTTAGTGCAGGGAGGTAAAGCTTTCTTT. This chain uses TRBV7-9 with TRBJ1-1, with D perhaps matching TRBD1 (5 bases). CDR3 size: 13 residues. From germline, CDR1 is SEHNR and CDR2 FQNEAQ (reference sequence). V lost 1 base and J lost 9, with 12 bases in between. Full variable domain (missing parts from reference TRBV7-9 and TRBJ1-1): DTGVSQNPRHKITKRGQNVTFRCDPISEHNRLYWYRQTLGQGPEFLTYFQNEAQLEKSRLLSDRFSAERPKGSFSTLEIQRTEQGDSAMYLCASSLVQGGKAFFGQGTRLTVV.

The chain joins TRBV7-3 to TRBJ1-6; unclear D gene. The CDR3 is made up of 14 amino acids. V was pared by 1 base and J by 7 bases, with 8 bases between. Germline CDR1 is SGHTA and CDR2 is FQGTGA. The DNA of the CDR3 is TGTGCCAGCAGCTTAAGCGGCAACAATTCACCCCTCCACTTT. Its protein product is CASSLSGNNSPLHF.

The rearrangement joins TRBV11-2 to TRBJ2-1; 8 positions agree with TRBD2. The V gene's germline CDR1 is SGHAT and CDR2 FQNNGV. The CDR3 is 15 amino acids. The J segment lost 7 bases and the V segment lost 2 bases, leaving 7 bases of the junction unmatched. The CDR3 here is CASSLSSGSLNEQFF. In DNA form, the CDR3 reads TGTGCCAGCAGCTTATCAAGCGGGAGTTTGAATGAGCAGTTCTTC.

The CDR3 reads CASSPQRGGTDTQYF. CDR3 in DNA: TGTGCCAGTAGTCCCCAGCGGGGGGGCACAGATACGCAGTATTTT. The chain has TRBV19 and TRBJ2-3; TRBD2 matches 9 bases. The CDR3 has 15 amino acids. Germline V gene sequence: CDR1 LNHDA, CDR2 SQIVND (reference sequence). V was pared by 5 bases and J by 1 base, with 4 bases of the junction left unmatched.

This chain connects TRBV2 to TRBJ2-5; perhaps TRBD2 as D (6 bases). The germline CDR1 and CDR2 sequences are SNHLY and FYNNEI. This CDR3 has 15 residues. The V end lost 4 bases, the J end lost 0 bases, and 12 bases lay between the germline ends. CDR3 DNA: TGTGCCAGCAGTGGGAGACTAGTCCACCAAGAGACCCAGTACTTC. Amino acids: CASSGRLVHQETQYF.

This sequence joins TRBV10-3 and TRBJ2-5; D tentatively fits TRBD1 or TRBD2 (5 bases each). CDR1 and CDR2 from the germline V gene are ENHRY and SYGVKD. V lost 0 bases and J lost 5, with 10 bases in between. This CDR3 is built from 14 residues. For the CDR3, the DNA is TGTGCCATCAGTGAGTCTGGGGGTTTGGAGACCCAGTACTTC. It encodes CAISESGGLETQYF.

The chain recombines TRBV5-6 with TRBJ1-2, with D uncertain. CDR1 and CDR2 from the germline V gene are SGHDT and YYEEEE. The ends were cut back, 0 bases at V and 8 bases at J, with 8 bases in the middle. This CDR3 contains 12 residues. CDR3 sequence (DNA): TGTGCCAGCAGCTTGGGCAGTATCGGCTACACCTTC. Amino acid sequence: CASSLGSIGYTF.

The gene calls are TRBV6-2 or TRBV6-3 and TRBJ1-6; maybe TRBD1 (5 bases). The ends were cut back, 4 bases at V and 10 bases at J, with 17 bases in the middle. The CDR3 runs to 15 residues. CDR1 is MNHEY and CDR2 is SVGEGT in the germline V gene. The CDR3 is CASSSGPTRGSPLHF. CDR3 nucleotide sequence: TGTGCCAGCAGTTCGGGGCCTACCCGGGGGTCACCCCTCCACTTT.

The rearrangement links TRBV5-4 to TRBJ2-3; D remains ambiguous. Germline V CDR1 and CDR2: SGHNT, YYREEE (reference sequence). The CDR3 runs to 14 residues. V shed 3 bases and J shed 0 bases, with 8 bases lying between them. CDR3 protein: CASSSPTSTDTQYF. CDR3 sequence (DNA): TGTGCCAGCAGCTCTCCGACTAGCACAGATACGCAGTATTTT. The full variable domain, with the rest looked up from reference TRBV5-4 and TRBJ2-3, is ETGVTQSPTHLIKTRGQQVTLRCSSQSGHNTVSWYQQALGQGPQFIFQYYREEENGRGNFPPRFSGLQFPNYSSELNVNALELDDSALYLCASSSPTSTDTQYFGPGTRLTVL.

The chain couples TRBV30 to TRBJ1-2; 8 nucleotides align to TRBD1. The junction had 8 bases not matched to a gene; V was cut back by 1 base and J by 4 bases. This CDR3 has 15 amino acids. Germline V gene sequence: CDR1 GTSNPN, CDR2 SVGIG (reference sequence). As DNA, the CDR3 is TGTGCCTGGAGTGCTCTGGACAGGGAAGGCTATGGCTACACCTTC. It translates to CAWSALDREGYGYTF.